Listed here are 16 T cell receptor beta chains from one sample, sequenced in a study of beta chain features in type 1 diabetes. All of the isolated RNA was reverse transcribed, so expressed TCRB transcripts were sequenced. Sequenced by immunoSEQ multiplex PCR; TCRdb stores in-frame clones only, minus some. Among roughly 150,000 clones listed, approximately 9.1% were seen once. Sequenced input: central memory CD4+ T cells from blood. The receptors derive from a woman aged 18-29 years in good health.

V gene TRBV13 combines with J gene TRBJ2-3; no reliable D call. There are 11 residues in the CDR3. The ends were cut back, 3 bases at V and 4 bases at J, with 2 bases in the middle. Germline-derived CDR1 and CDR2 are PRHDT and FYEKMQ (reference sequence). CDR3 in DNA: TGTGCCAGCAGCTTCGCAGATACGCAGTATTTT. Protein sequence: CASSFADTQYF.

This clone has only a few counts. CDR3 DNA: TGTGCCTGGAGTGTAGCCCGAGAAGCTTTCTTT. It encodes CAWSVAREAFF. V is TRBV30 and J is TRBJ1-1; no definite D call. This CDR3 contains 11 residues. The germline CDR1 and CDR2 sequences are GTSNPN and SVGIG (reference sequence). Trimming took 0 bases from V and 8 from J, leaving 7 bases between them.

This clone was detected a few times. J is TRBJ1-2 and V is TRBV9, with TRBD1 matching 11 bases. CDR1 is SGDLS and CDR2 is YYNGEE in the germline V gene. The CDR3 consists of 13 residues. V trimming: 4 bases; J trimming: 8 bases; junction bases outside the gene matches: 4. CDR3 sequence (DNA): TGTGCCAGCAGCCCCCGGACAGGGGGCGGCTACACCTTC. Translating gives CASSPRTGGGYTF.

In its sample, this clone was seen once. The V and J genes are TRBV6-5 and TRBJ1-4, with TRBD1 matching 7 bases. The V gene end was trimmed by 8 bases and the J gene end by 6 bases; junction bases not matched to a gene: 0. Germline loops: CDR1 MNHEY, CDR2 SVGAGI. The CDR3 has 11 residues. CDR3: CASQGDEKLFF. The CDR3 nucleotides are TGTGCCAGCCAGGGGGATGAAAAACTGTTTTTT.

This clone was detected only a few times. This chain joins TRBV2 and TRBJ1-1, with D possibly TRBD1 on 5 matching bases. Trimming left V 1 base short and J 9 bases short, with 12 bases between. Germline values: CDR1 SNHLY, CDR2 FYNNEI. The CDR3 has 13 residues. CDR3 sequence reads: CASSEGKQEKAFF. The DNA for the CDR3 is TGTGCCAGCAGTGAAGGGAAACAGGAAAAAGCTTTCTTT.

This clone came up a few times. The V and J genes are TRBV2 and TRBJ2-5, with D hard to call. The DNA matches TRBJ2-7 better at its end, which makes the J call doubtful. This CDR3 contains 12 residues. Per the germline V gene, CDR1 is SNHLY and CDR2 is FYNNEI. CDR3 sequence: CASSGRRSEQYF. CDR3 nucleotide sequence: TGTGCCAGCAGTGGACGCCGAAGCGAGCAGTACTTC.

The rearrangement links TRBV7-9 to TRBJ2-1; 7 bases fit TRBD1. The ends lost 5 bases at V and 2 bases at J; junction bases unmatched: 6. The CDR3 spans 15 residues. Germline V lookup: CDR1 SEHNR, CDR2 FQNEAQ (reference sequence). This CDR3 is CASSPRGGAYNEQFF. DNA of the CDR3: TGTGCCAGCAGCCCCAGAGGGGGCGCCTACAATGAGCAGTTCTTC.

The chain links TRBV25-1 to TRBJ1-2; the D gene is possibly TRBD1 (6 bases). The CDR3 length is 15 residues. Germline V gene sequence: CDR1 MGHDK, CDR2 SYGVNS. Trimming removed 3 bases at V and 1 base at J, with 12 bases between. The CDR3 loop is CASSDAGVLNYGYTF. The CDR3 bases are TGTGCCAGCAGTGACGCAGGGGTGCTTAACTATGGCTACACCTTC.

This sequence joins TRBV11-2 and TRBJ1-1; tentatively, D is TRBD1 (6 bases). Germline lookup yields CDR1 SGHAT and CDR2 FQNNGV. V gave up 4 bases and J gave up 3 bases, with 21 bases separating them. The CDR3 totals 17 residues. The CDR3 sequence is CASSSLYTGYWDTEAFF. The CDR3 DNA sequence: TGTGCCAGCAGCTCGCTTTACACAGGGTATTGGGACACTGAAGCTTTCTTT.

The chain uses TRBV29-1 and TRBJ1-1; 7 bases are shared with TRBD1. The CDR3 is made up of 14 amino acids. In germline, CDR1 is SQVTM, CDR2 ANQGSEA. V gave up 6 bases and J gave up 1 base; unmatched junction bases: 8. The CDR3 DNA reads as TGCAGCGTGGACAGGACCGGGGGGAACACTGAAGCTTTCTTT. It yields the protein CSVDRTGGNTEAFF.

This clone has more than one count but fewer than ten. This sequence joins TRBV5-1 and TRBJ2-7, with 10 positions matching TRBD1. Germline loops: CDR1 SGHRS, CDR2 YFSETQ. Trimming took 7 bases from V and 5 from J; bases not matched to a gene: 6. The CDR3 contains 13 residues. The CDR3 region is CASSGQGIDEQYF. CDR3 sequence (DNA): TGCGCCAGCTCGGGACAGGGGATCGACGAGCAGTACTTC.

The chain joins TRBV14 to TRBJ2-5; unclear D gene. V lost 0 bases, J lost 5 bases, and 4 bases lay in between. The CDR3 covers 12 residues. CDR1 is SGHDN, CDR2 FVKESK, per germline. The CDR3 DNA follows: TGTGCCAGCAGCCAAGAGCGGGAGACCCAGTACTTC. Protein sequence: CASSQERETQYF.

CDR3 DNA: TGTGCCACCCCTAGCGGGGACAGCCTGAACACCGGGGAGCTGTTTTTT. Translating it yields CATPSGDSLNTGELFF. The V gene is TRBV7-8, the J gene TRBJ2-2, with 9 bases fitting TRBD2. Per the germline V gene, CDR1 is SGHVS and CDR2 is FQNEAQ. The CDR3 loop spans 16 amino acids. The V and J ends lost 10 bases and 1 base, in that order; junction bases with no gene match: 10.

A remark on this clone: At one of its ends the junction is not consistent with the germline gene, which may arise from a read error. The V call is TRBV7-7, the J call TRBJ1-4, with D unclear. Germline V lookup: CDR1 SSHAT, CDR2 FNYEAQ (reference sequence). This CDR3 region has 15 residues. DNA of the CDR3: TGTGCTAGCAGCTTAGGCGCGGGAGCAGATGAAAAACTGTTTTTT. Translating it yields CASSLGAGADEKLFF.

This clone was counted only a few times. The chain uses TRBV30 and TRBJ1-1; no clear D. CDR1 GTSNPN and CDR2 SVGIG come from the germline V gene (reference sequence). V was pared by 2 bases and J by 3 bases, with 10 bases between. This CDR3 region has 13 residues. CDR3 residues: CAWSSNRDTEAFF. The DNA for the CDR3 is TGTGCCTGGAGTTCGAACCGGGACACTGAAGCTTTCTTT.

This clone was seen more than once but under ten times. The rearrangement links TRBV15 to TRBJ2-3, with 11 bases matching TRBD1. The CDR3 is 16 residues long. CDR1 and CDR2 from the germline V gene are LNHNV and YYDKDF (reference sequence). The V segment lost 6 bases and the J segment 4 bases; nucleotides outside the gene matches: 9. The CDR3 DNA reads TGTGCCACCAGTTCCGGACAGGGGGCGAGGGCAGATACGCAGTATTTT. Translating it yields CATSSGQGARADTQYF. Using reference TRBV15 and TRBJ2-3 for the parts outside the CDR3, the full variable domain is DAMVIQNPRYQVTQFGKPVTLSCSQTLNHNVMYWYQQKSSQAPKLLFHYYDKDFNNEADTPDNFQSRRPNTSFCFLDIRSPGLGDTAMYLCATSSGQGARADTQYFGPGTRLTVL.